The source of this T cell receptor (beta chain) is a study of tumor-infiltrating lymphocytes in primary liver carcinoma. In regard to this clonotype: The junction differs from germline at one of its ends, possibly a read error.

Germline V gene data show CDR1 as MGHRA and CDR2 as YSYEKL. CDR3 size: 15 residues. RNA isolated from unsorted whole blood supplied the blood RNA, with germline DNA also extracted. Using a constant-region primer together with ProtoScript II reverse transcriptase, TCR beta cDNA was made from roughly 540 ng of total RNA. Slightly modified ARM-PCR with three nested multiplex PCR rounds yielded TCR beta libraries. Primers for the first two PCR rounds were TRBV1-TRBV30 forward primers and a C-beta reverse primer (about 10 cycles per round). Using its own MiXCR run on the multiplex PCR reads, TCRdb lists one record per CDR3 protein. The profile shows approximately 330,000 distinct CDR3 sequences, almost 65% of them singletons.

The sample was peripheral blood. This clonotype was obtained from a man aged 40-49 years with primary liver carcinoma and hepatitis B virus infection. This sequence joins TRBV4-1 and TRBJ2-1, with no clear D. The DNA for the CDR3 is TGCGCCAGCAGCCAAGATATTGTGTCCTACAATGAACAGTCCTTC. This gives the protein CASSQDIVSYNEQSF.